This record looks at one TCR beta chain sequence and its context. This entry comes from a study of blood T cell repertoires in COVID-19. Study overall: Whether acute or convalescent, the COVID-19 samples came from the United States, Italy and Spain. The analysed material was cDNA or gDNA that came from T cells, B-cell-depleted T cells, or PBMCs.

In the authors' methods: Reference gene primers were amplified, and this amplification served to estimate nucleated cell counts. Generated by immunoSEQ multiplex PCR, the TCRdb table keeps only in-frame clones and is missing some. V, J and clone size are those of that table, while D and trimming were read from the DNA. The sample lists fewer than 300,000 clones, about 89% seen once, with over 2% in the top ten. This CDR3 has 14 residues. The germline gives CDR1 LNHDA, CDR2 SQIVND (reference sequence). The junction had 4 bases not matched to a gene; V was cut back by 6 bases and J by 0 bases. Those enrolled in Seattle joined during active infection and were followed longitudinally afterward.

This receptor was taken from a woman aged 25 to 39 with COVID-19, enrolled during active disease. Sequenced sample: peripheral blood. The rearrangement links TRBV19 to TRBJ1-1; 7 positions agree with TRBD1. CDR3 sequence reads: CASRNRGLNTEAFF. In DNA, the CDR3 is TGTGCCAGTAGAAACAGGGGATTGAACACTGAAGCTTTCTTT.